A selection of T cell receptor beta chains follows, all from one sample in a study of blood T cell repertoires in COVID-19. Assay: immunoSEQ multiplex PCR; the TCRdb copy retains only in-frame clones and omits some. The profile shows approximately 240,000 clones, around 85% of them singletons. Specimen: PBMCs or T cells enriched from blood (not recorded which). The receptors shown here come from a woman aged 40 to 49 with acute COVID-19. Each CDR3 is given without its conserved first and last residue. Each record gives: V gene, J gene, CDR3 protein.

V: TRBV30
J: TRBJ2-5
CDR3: AWSVSGSGTQY

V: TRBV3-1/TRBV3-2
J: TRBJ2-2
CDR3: ASSLRRLAETGELF

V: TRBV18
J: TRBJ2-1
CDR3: ASSPPGAGAGAYNEQF

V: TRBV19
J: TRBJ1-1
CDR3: ASSTDRNTEAF

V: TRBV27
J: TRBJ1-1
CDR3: ASSLTVNTEAF

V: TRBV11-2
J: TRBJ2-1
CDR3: ASSKDSGGANDEQF

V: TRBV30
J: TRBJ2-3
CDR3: AWSPTRDTQY

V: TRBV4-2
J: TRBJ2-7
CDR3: ASSQPGQAYEQY

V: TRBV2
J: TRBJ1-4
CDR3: ASSDIAWQGAHEKLF

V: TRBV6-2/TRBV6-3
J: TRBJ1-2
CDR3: ASSYSMDVGLLRNGYT

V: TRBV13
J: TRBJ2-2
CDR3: ASRLGQGAHGGELF

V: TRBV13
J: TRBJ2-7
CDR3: ASSLVLAGVGEQY

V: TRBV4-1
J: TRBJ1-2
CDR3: ASSPGGGLEGYT

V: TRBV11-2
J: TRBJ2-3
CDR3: ASSLGAGRSTDTQY

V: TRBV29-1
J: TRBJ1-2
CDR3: SVDRGGYGYT

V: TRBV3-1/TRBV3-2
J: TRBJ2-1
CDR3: ASSQSSSGGRRSYNEQF

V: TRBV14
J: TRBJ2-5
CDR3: ASSQAGGSGETQY

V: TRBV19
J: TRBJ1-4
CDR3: ASSKTVAGWAEKLF